The rows below give T cell receptor beta chains drawn from one sample of a study of blood T cells in healthy people across ages. TCRdb called the 5' RACE reads again in MiXCR, with one record for every CDR3 protein. In the table there are 1.5 million to 2 million distinct CDR3 sequences, 49% of which are singletons. Material for sequencing was blood. The origin of the receptors is a woman aged 40 to 50 in good health. The CDR3 runs from the conserved cysteine through the conserved F or W. Fields, in order: D gene, CDR3 length, J gene, V gene, clone size, CDR3 DNA, CDR3 protein. D genes are given only for firm matches. Only part of the rows carry a size: once, few, many, or a class if the clone is expanded.

.	16	TRBJ2-1	TRBV2	.	TGTGCCAGCATGGGGGCTCTAGCGGCCGCCCACAATGAGCAGTTCTTC	CASMGALAAAHNEQFF
TRBD1	17	TRBJ1-5	TRBV20-1	.	TGCAGTGCTAGAGTTTTGGACAGGGGTTATAGCAATCAGCCCCAGCATTTT	CSARVLDRGYSNQPQHF
.	20	TRBJ1-5	TRBV21-1	.	TGTGCCGGGGACAGGGGGGATAGTGGCCCACTCAACTATAGCAATCAGCCCCAGCATTTT	CAGDRGDSGPLNYSNQPQHF
.	15	TRBJ2-7	TRBV20-1	.	TGCAGTGCTAGCACAACAGGTGGACTATCCTACGAGCAGTACTTC	CSASTTGGLSYEQYF
TRBD1	17	TRBJ2-7	TRBV5-1	.	TGCGCCAGCAGCTTGGGGCCGCCGGGACAGGGTTCCTACGAGCAGTACTTC	CASSLGPPGQGSYEQYF
.	13	TRBJ2-7	TRBV29-1	many	TGCAGCGTCGGGACACCGGACTCCTACGAGCAGTACTTC	CSVGTPDSYEQYF
.	11	TRBJ2-4	TRBV29-1	few	TGCAGCGTACAGGGTGGAAACATTCAGTACTTC	CSVQGGNIQYF
.	14	TRBJ2-1	TRBV28	few	TGTGCCAGCAGTTTAGCGGGTGCGAGGAATGAGCAGTTCTTC	CASSLAGARNEQFF
TRBD1	16	TRBJ2-5	TRBV7-2	.	TGTGCCAGCAGCTCACCCCGGGACAGGGGGTTAGAGACCCAGTACTTC	CASSSPRDRGLETQYF
.	16	TRBJ1-5	TRBV20-1	.	TGCAGTGCTAGAGATCCCCGGACCGGTAGCAATCAGCCCCAGCATTTT	CSARDPRTGSNQPQHF
TRBD2	17	TRBJ2-1	TRBV7-3	few	TGTGCCAGCAGCTTAAGGATGGGCGGGGGGGCTCTAGGTGAGCAGTTCTTC	CASSLRMGGGALGEQFF
TRBD1	16	TRBJ2-1	TRBV5-1	few	TGCGCCAGCAGCTTATTTCCGGGACAGGATTACAATGAGCAGTTCTTC	CASSLFPGQDYNEQFF
TRBD1	15	TRBJ2-3	TRBV29-1	few	TGCAGCGTTGCAAAGGGACAGGGGAGAGAAGATACGCAGTATTTT	CSVAKGQGREDTQYF
TRBD1	12	TRBJ2-7	TRBV5-5	.	TGTGCCAGCAGCTTCACAGGGGCCGAGCAGTACTTC	CASSFTGAEQYF
.	15	TRBJ1-2	TRBV10-2	.	TGCGCCAGCAGTGTCCCCGGGATGCAGGGTTTTGGCTACACCTTC	CASSVPGMQGFGYTF
.	12	TRBJ2-7	TRBV7-2	few	TGTGCCAGCAGCCACACAGGGTTTGAGCAGTACTTC	CASSHTGFEQYF
TRBD1	13	TRBJ2-2	TRBV12-3/TRBV12-4	once	TGTGCCGGAAAGACAGGGGGAGCCGGGGAGCTGTTTTTT	CAGKTGGAGELFF
.	15	TRBJ1-2	TRBV15	.	TGTGCCACCAGCAGAGATCGACAGAGTAACTATGGCTACACCTTC	CATSRDRQSNYGYTF
.	11	TRBJ2-5	TRBV29-1	few	TGCAGCGTTCTGCGAATAGAGACCCAGTACTTC	CSVLRIETQYF
.	12	TRBJ2-5	TRBV28	.	TGTGCCAGCAGTTTCGGCGGACGCCAGCAGTACTTC	CASSFGGRQQYF
TRBD1	17	TRBJ1-5	TRBV6-5	.	TGTGCCAGCAGTTACTCGGGTATCAGGGGGAGTAATCAGCCCCAGCATTTT	CASSYSGIRGSNQPQHF
.	16	TRBJ1-6	TRBV6-5	.	TGTGCCAGCAGTTACAAGGGTGGGACATGGGATTCACCCCTCCACTTT	CASSYKGGTWDSPLHF
.	15	TRBJ1-5	TRBV7-2	few	TGTGCCAGCAGCTTATCTGCATATAGCAATCAGCCCCAGCATTTT	CASSLSAYSNQPQHF
TRBD2	15	TRBJ2-3	TRBV13	.	TGTGCCAGCAGCCGTAGCGGGGGGGACAAAGATACGCAGTATTTT	CASSRSGGDKDTQYF
.	16	TRBJ2-3	TRBV20-1	few	TGCAGTGCTAGAGATCCCAGGTCCGCTAGCACAGATACGCAGTATTTT	CSARDPRSASTDTQYF
TRBD2	15	TRBJ2-1	TRBV28	few	TGTGCCAGCAAACCGCGCGGGAGCTCCTACAATGAGCAGTTCTTC	CASKPRGSSYNEQFF
.	13	TRBJ1-1	TRBV4-2	.	TGTGCCAGCAGCCAAATGGGGGGGGAGAAAGCTTTCTTT	CASSQMGGEKAFF